This record looks at one T cell receptor (beta chain) sequence and its context. Its antigen is unknown. This sample was included in a study of regulatory T cells in long-lasting Graves disease. The time point here: newly diagnosed GD, antithyroid drugs for less than 3 months. From RNA extracted from PBMCs, the TCR library was made. Construction of the TCR beta libraries employed iRepertoire HTBI primers in conjunction with Arm-PCR of CDR3 regions. Original methodology: Identification across samples found some 60 TRBV and approximately 15 TRBJ segments. TCRdb used MiXCR to reprocess the multiplex PCR reads, holding one entry per CDR3 protein. For this entry, the V and J calls and clone size follow TCRdb and not the study's own pipeline. Among some 450,000 distinct CDR3 sequences listed, around 17% were seen once. This CDR3 spans 19 amino acids. Germline V gene data show CDR1 as SGHRS and CDR2 as YFSETQ. V shed 4 bases and J 7 bases; nucleotides not matched to a gene: 15.

Study-level points and caveats: Newly diagnosed Graves' patients had higher TCR diversity than persistent ones. TRBV28, TRBJ1-2 and TRBJ2-5 were segments that persistent disease favored.

In addition, the sample was reused for a study of T cells in Graves' hyperthyroidism and ophthalmopathy. That work contributes: The HTBI primer set served for first-round RT-PCR of the TCR CDR3.

The specimen was peripheral blood mononuclear cells (PBMCs), collected at new diagnosis, from a patient treated with antithyroid drugs. The receptor's source is a woman aged 30 to 39 with Graves disease. The V gene is TRBV5-1, the J gene TRBJ2-1, with 15 bases identical to TRBD2. The chain's CDR3 is CASSPIGLAGGPVYNEQFF. CDR3 DNA sequence: TGCGCCAGCAGCCCGATCGGACTAGCGGGAGGGCCAGTTTATAATGAGCAGTTCTTC.